The 28 T cell receptor beta chains below all came from one sample that was sequenced in a study of CD8 T cells in ankylosing spondylitis. Each CDR3 protein is one row after TCRdb ran MiXCR on the 5' RACE reads. The table has about 250,000 distinct CDR3 sequences, roughly a tenth seen once. The specimen was blood, either unsorted or a sorted T cell fraction (not recorded which). The receptors originated from a male donor with ankylosing spondylitis or in good health (not recorded which).

This clonotype was seen at least ten times. This chain connects TRBV10-3 to TRBJ2-6; D ambiguous. The V and J ends lost 3 bases and 1 base respectively, with 7 bases between them. This CDR3 comprises 15 residues. Germline CDR1 and CDR2: ENHRY and SYGVKD. The CDR3 coding sequence is TGTGCCATCAGTGAAACGATGTCTGGGGCCAACGTCCTGACTTTC. Amino acid sequence: CAISETMSGANVLTF.

Ten or more counts support this clonotype. CDR3 coding DNA: TGTGCCAGCATCCCTCTGATTGGGACCGGGGAGCTGTTTTTT. It specifies CASIPLIGTGELFF. The chain has TRBV6-6 and TRBJ2-2; no clear D. Trimming pared 7 bases from V and 5 bases from J, leaving 14 bases between. Per germline, CDR1 MNHNY and CDR2 SVGAGI (reference sequence). CDR3 length equals 14 residues.

This clonotype showed up many times. This rearrangement joins TRBV20-1 to TRBJ2-3, with TRBD2 identical over 12 bases. Germline V gives CDR1 DFQATT, CDR2 SNEGSKA (reference sequence). The CDR3 contains 18 residues. The V segment lost 2 bases and the J segment 4 bases; nucleotides outside the gene matches: 13. The CDR3 loop reads CSARPISGLAGKADTQYF. CDR3 DNA: TGCAGTGCTAGACCCATTTCTGGACTAGCGGGGAAGGCAGATACGCAGTATTTT.

This clonotype was detected many times. The chain recombines TRBV5-5 with TRBJ1-1, with unresolved D. Trimming pared 4 bases from V and 2 bases from J, leaving 15 bases between. The germline V gene has CDR1 SGHKS and CDR2 YYEKEE (reference sequence). The CDR3 extends over 15 amino acids. The CDR3 coding sequence is TGTGCCAGCAGCCGGGGTCGGACCGTTAACACTGAAGCTTTCTTT. Translated: CASSRGRTVNTEAFF.

This clonotype was seen many times. This chain's CDR3 is CASSEFGRRRAEAFF. CDR3 coding DNA: TGTGCCAGCAGTGAATTCGGCAGACGTAGGGCTGAAGCTTTCTTT. The V gene is TRBV25-1, the J gene TRBJ1-1; the D is unclear. The germline V and J ends were trimmed by 1 base and 6 bases, with 15 bases remaining between them. The CDR3 totals 15 residues. Germline V gives CDR1 MGHDK, CDR2 SYGVNS.

Ten or more counts support this clonotype. The chain employs TRBV15 and TRBJ2-1, with a tentative D call TRBD2 (5 bases). CDR1 is LNHNV, CDR2 YYDKDF, per germline (reference sequence). The CDR3 extends over 16 amino acids. V lost 1 base and J 0 bases, leaving 10 bases between the germline ends. Here the CDR3 reads CATSRVPGSSYNEQFF. The CDR3 DNA is TGTGCCACCAGCAGAGTCCCGGGAAGCTCCTACAATGAGCAGTTCTTC.

This rearrangement joins TRBV6-1 to TRBJ1-5; D gene uncertain. The CDR3 is made up of 12 amino acids. Germline V gives CDR1 MNHNS, CDR2 SASEGT. V shed 1 base and J shed 7 bases, with 5 bases lying between them. The CDR3 loop reads CASSEGAQPQHF. Here the CDR3 DNA reads TGTGCCAGCAGTGAAGGGGCGCAGCCCCAGCATTTT.

This clonotype has more than one count but fewer than ten. The gene calls are TRBV11-2 and TRBJ2-6; 8 bases match TRBD1. The V and J ends lost 5 bases and 0 bases, in that order; junction bases with no gene match: 9. This CDR3 has 18 amino acids. Germline values: CDR1 SGHAT, CDR2 FQNNGV. The CDR3 spells CASSPTGQVSSGANVLTF. The CDR3 nucleotides are TGTGCCAGCAGCCCTACGGGACAGGTTAGCTCTGGGGCCAACGTCCTGACTTTC.

This clonotype was seen ten or more times. The V and J genes are TRBV9 and TRBJ1-3; D uncertain. V was clipped by 3 bases and J by 0 bases, with 10 bases between them. Germline V CDR1 and CDR2: SGDLS, YYNGEE. The CDR3 length is 15 residues. The CDR3 protein is CASSAGRLSGNTIYF. The CDR3 DNA reads as TGTGCCAGCAGCGCCGGGAGGCTCTCTGGAAACACCATATATTTT.

This clonotype was seen repeatedly, ten times or more. The rearrangement joins TRBV2 to TRBJ1-2; D uncertain. This CDR3 spans 14 amino acids. Per germline, CDR1 SNHLY and CDR2 FYNNEI. Trimming cost V 7 bases and J 0 bases, with 12 bases left between them. The CDR3 loop is CASISTSPNYGYTF. The CDR3 region has the DNA TGTGCCAGCATATCTACCAGTCCTAACTATGGCTACACCTTC.

There are many counts of this clonotype. V gene TRBV4-2 combines with J gene TRBJ1-6, with TRBD1 matching 7 bases. The CDR3 is 16 amino acids. With V trimmed by 5 bases and J by 7 bases, 11 bases remained unmatched. The germline V gene encodes CDR1 LGHNA and CDR2 YNFKEQ. The CDR3 nucleotides read TGTGCCAGCAGCAATGAGGGAACAGGGGACAATTCACCCCTCCACTTT. Translating it yields CASSNEGTGDNSPLHF.

This chain joins TRBV29-1 and TRBJ2-6, with TRBD1 identical over 9 bases. CDR1 is SQVTM, CDR2 ANQGSEA, per germline. The V segment lost 7 bases and the J segment 2 bases; nucleotides outside the gene matches: 9. The CDR3 is 16 residues long. CDR3 nucleotide sequence: TGCAGCGCCACCGACAGGGGGTCAACTGGGGCCAACGTCCTGACTTTC. This sequence encodes CSATDRGSTGANVLTF.

This clonotype came up many times. The chain uses TRBV5-1 and TRBJ2-1, with D possibly matching TRBD1 (5 bases). The CDR3 totals 16 residues. Per germline, CDR1 SGHRS and CDR2 YFSETQ. The germline V and J ends were trimmed by 2 bases and 1 base, with 13 bases remaining between them. CDR3 DNA sequence: TGCGCCAGCAGCTTAACTGAACAGGAGTCCTACAATGAGCAGTTCTTC. Translated, it gives CASSLTEQESYNEQFF.

Many counts were recorded for this clonotype. The chain employs TRBV20-1 and TRBJ2-7, with 8 positions matching TRBD1. The CDR3 covers 12 residues. The germline gives CDR1 DFQATT, CDR2 SNEGSKA (reference sequence). The junction had 4 bases not matched to a gene; V was cut back by 6 bases and J by 3 bases. The CDR3 protein is CSARTGNYEQYF. The CDR3 nucleotides are TGCAGTGCCAGGACAGGGAACTACGAGCAGTACTTC.

About this clonotype itself: This could be a read error, since a much larger clone is one nucleotide away. The chain has TRBV30 and TRBJ2-1; a possible D gene is TRBD1 (6 bases). V shed 0 bases and J shed 5 bases, with 17 bases lying between them. The germline gives CDR1 GTSNPN, CDR2 SVGIG (reference sequence). There are 16 residues in the CDR3. As DNA, the CDR3 is TGTGCCTGGAGTGTAGGGACACGACGTTCCAACAATGAGCAGTTCTTC. Encoded protein: CAWSVGTRRSNNEQFF.

This clonotype was counted many times. The V and J genes are TRBV20-1 and TRBJ2-1; 12 bases are a match to TRBD2. The J segment lost 4 bases and the V segment lost 1 base, leaving 11 bases of the junction unmatched. This CDR3 spans 18 amino acids. Germline CDR1 reads DFQATT; CDR2 reads SNEGSKA (reference sequence). The DNA of the CDR3 is TGCAGTGCTAGAGTTTTCGGACTAGCGGGAATTCCATACAATGAGCAGTTCTTC. It translates to CSARVFGLAGIPYNEQFF.

This clonotype was seen a few times. J is TRBJ1-2 and V is TRBV7-9; 7 bases fit TRBD1. Germline CDR1 and CDR2: SEHNR and FQNEAQ (reference sequence). J was trimmed by 4 bases and V by 2 bases; bases with no gene match: 4. The CDR3 runs to 14 residues. The CDR3 DNA follows: TGTGCCAGCAGCTTACAGTCAGGGGGCTATGGCTACACCTTC. Residues: CASSLQSGGYGYTF.

This clonotype was found a few times. This sequence joins TRBV5-6 and TRBJ1-1, with 12 bases that match TRBD1. V lost 4 bases, J lost 4 bases, and 11 bases stayed unmatched. This CDR3 contains 17 residues. Germline V gene sequence: CDR1 SGHDT, CDR2 YYEEEE. The CDR3 loop reads CASSPTGTGGLGTEAFF. CDR3 in DNA: TGTGCCAGCAGCCCCACCGGGACAGGGGGCCTTGGCACTGAAGCTTTCTTT.

This clonotype has a count of ten or more. The chain recombines TRBV27 with TRBJ2-1; tentatively, D is TRBD2 (5 bases). CDR1 is MNHEY, CDR2 SMNVEV, per germline (reference sequence). Trimming removed 6 bases from V and 2 bases from J, with 20 bases in between. The CDR3 loop spans 17 amino acids. CDR3 residues: CASRPDKGSVTYNEQFF. The CDR3 nucleotides are TGTGCCAGCAGACCGGATAAGGGTAGCGTGACCTACAATGAGCAGTTCTTC.

This clonotype showed up many times. The chain joins TRBV20-1 to TRBJ2-2; D possibly corresponds to TRBD2 (7 bases). The CDR3 is made up of 17 amino acids. The V gene's germline CDR1 is DFQATT and CDR2 SNEGSKA (reference sequence). The ends were cut back, 3 bases at V and 3 bases at J, with 20 bases in the middle. The CDR3 region is CSARVLAEEGDTGELFF. The CDR3 DNA sequence: TGCAGTGCTAGGGTCCTAGCGGAAGAGGGGGACACCGGGGAGCTGTTTTTT.

This clonotype has at least ten counts. The chain couples TRBV4-2 to TRBJ1-5; D might be TRBD1 (6 bases). Trimming left V 4 bases short and J 5 bases short, with 12 bases between. Germline-derived CDR1 and CDR2 are LGHNA and YNFKEQ. The CDR3 is 14 residues long. CDR3 sequence reads: CASSPTGWDQPQHF. Written as DNA, the CDR3 is TGTGCCAGCAGCCCTACAGGGTGGGATCAGCCCCAGCATTTT.

This clonotype has a handful of counts. The chain joins TRBV11-2 to TRBJ2-1; 9 positions agree with TRBD2. Losses at the gene ends were 1 base for V and 0 bases for J; bases not matched to a gene: 10. Germline V lookup: CDR1 SGHAT, CDR2 FQNNGV. This CDR3 has 19 residues. CDR3 amino acids: CASSLVGSGGGSSYNEQFF. CDR3 nucleotides: TGTGCCAGCAGCTTAGTTGGTAGCGGGGGCGGCAGCTCCTACAATGAGCAGTTCTTC.

This clonotype was recorded many times. The V call is TRBV6-1, the J call TRBJ2-7; D may match TRBD1 or TRBD2 (5 bases each). V was clipped by 5 bases and J by 7 bases, with 15 bases between them. Germline V lookup: CDR1 MNHNS, CDR2 SASEGT. This CDR3 has 13 amino acids. CDR3 residues: CASSPGAGGEQYF. In nucleotides, the CDR3 is TGTGCCAGCAGTCCCGGGGCAGGTGGAGAGCAGTACTTC.

This clonotype was seen at least ten times. This CDR3 reads CASSQETGGGQPQHF. CDR3 in DNA: TGTGCCAGCAGCCAAGAAACAGGGGGCGGTCAGCCCCAGCATTTT. The chain employs TRBV4-2 and TRBJ1-5, with 9 bases fitting TRBD1. The CDR3 has 15 residues. CDR1 and CDR2 (germline): LGHNA, YNFKEQ. Trimming at V came to 0 bases and at J to 6 bases, leaving 3 bases not matched to a gene.

This clonotype was picked up many times. The chain combines TRBV20-1 with TRBJ1-3, with D tentatively TRBD1 (5 bases). The germline CDR1 and CDR2 sequences are DFQATT and SNEGSKA (reference sequence). V lost 5 bases to trimming and J lost 7 bases, with 12 bases between them. CDR3 size: 12 residues. The CDR3 DNA follows: TGCAGTGCTTCCGGGGCAATGAACACCATATATTTT. Amino acid sequence: CSASGAMNTIYF.

This clonotype was recorded at least ten times. This chain connects TRBV4-2 to TRBJ2-1; 14 nucleotides line up with TRBD2. V was clipped by 1 base and J by 10 bases; unmatched bases: 6. The CDR3 loop spans 16 amino acids. CDR1 is LGHNA, CDR2 YNFKEQ, per germline. CDR3 coding DNA: TGTGCCAGCAGCCAAGGACCCGGGACTAGCGGGGGCGAGCAGTTCTTC. Its translation: CASSQGPGTSGGEQFF.

At least ten counts were recorded for this clonotype. This sequence joins TRBV5-1 and TRBJ2-7; D uncertain. Trimming took 0 bases from V and 7 from J, leaving 11 bases between them. There are 13 residues in the CDR3. CDR1 is SGHRS and CDR2 is YFSETQ in the germline V gene. Here the CDR3 reads CASSLGVSPEQYF. In nucleotides, the CDR3 is TGCGCCAGCAGCTTGGGAGTGTCTCCAGAGCAGTACTTC.

On this clonotype: This may stem from a read error, because a much larger clone lies one nucleotide away. This chain joins TRBV12-3 or TRBV12-4 and TRBJ1-5, with D possibly TRBD1 on 5 matching bases. Between the trimmed V and J ends, which lost 7 bases and 7 bases, there was a span of 14 bases. The CDR3 is 13 amino acids. The CDR3 sequence: CASKTIGEQPQHF. The CDR3 nucleotides read TGTGCCAGCAAAACGATAGGGGAACAGCCCCAGCATTTT.